Following are 14 T cell receptor beta chains from one sample sequenced in a study of cytomegalovirus exposure and HLA in healthy donors. The PCR made use of 60 Vbeta and 13 Jbeta primers. Clones were read by immunoSEQ multiplex PCR, and TCRdb kept only the in-frame ones, dropping some. Of 170,000 or so clones listed, 75% to 85% are singletons. Sequencing was carried out using PBMCs. The receptors stem from a woman aged 45 to 65 in good health and CMV-seropositive.

The chain recombines TRBV7-3 with TRBJ2-5, with TRBD1 as a possible D gene (6 bases). The ends were cut back, 6 bases at V and 2 bases at J, with 22 bases in the middle. The length of the CDR3 is 17 residues. The germline V gene has CDR1 SGHTA and CDR2 FQGTGA. CDR3 sequence reads: CASRGSDQGGKQETQYF. The CDR3 DNA reads TGTGCCAGCAGGGGGTCCGACCAAGGGGGTAAGCAAGAGACCCAGTACTTC.

The rearrangement links TRBV19 to TRBJ1-2, with 8 nucleotides matching TRBD1. The CDR3 runs 17 residues. Germline CDR1 and CDR2: LNHDA and SQIVND (reference sequence). J gave up 2 bases and V 7 bases, and 15 bases lay outside the gene matches. In DNA form, the CDR3 reads TGTGCCAGTACCTCATATGCCGCGGACAGGGTGAACTATGGCTACACCTTC. This codes for CASTSYAADRVNYGYTF.

This clone was detected a few times. The rearrangement links TRBV5-1 to TRBJ2-3; TRBD1 matches at 10 bases. Trimming at V came to 1 base and at J to 3 bases, leaving 5 bases not matched to a gene. The CDR3 length is 16 residues. The germline V gene encodes CDR1 SGHRS and CDR2 YFSETQ. The CDR3 reads CASSLRTGGLTDTQYF. CDR3 DNA: TGCGCCAGCAGCTTGAGGACAGGGGGGTTAACAGATACGCAGTATTTT. The whole variable domain, filled in from reference TRBV5-1 and TRBJ2-3, reads KAGVTQTPRYLIKTRGQQVTLSCSPISGHRSVSWYQQTPGQGLQFLFEYFSETQRNKGNFPGRFSGRQFSNSRSEMNVSTLELGDSALYLCASSLRTGGLTDTQYFGPGTRLTVL.

The rearrangement uses TRBV10-3 and TRBJ2-7; D gene uncertain. The germline V gene has CDR1 ENHRY and CDR2 SYGVKD. Deletions cut 3 bases from V and 4 bases from J, with 10 bases between. The CDR3 runs to 13 residues. The CDR3 here is CAISDDFNYEQYF. The CDR3 region has the DNA TGTGCCATCAGTGACGACTTCAATTACGAGCAGTACTTC.

This chain uses TRBV9 with TRBJ1-4; D possibly corresponds to TRBD1 (5 bases). This CDR3 has 16 amino acids. The germline V and J ends were trimmed by 0 bases and 4 bases, with 13 bases remaining between them. Germline CDR1 is SGDLS and CDR2 is YYNGEE. CDR3 coding DNA: TGTGCCAGCAGCGTAGGGCGTGCGGGGGGTAATGAAAAACTGTTTTTT. Encoded protein: CASSVGRAGGNEKLFF.

The chain is built from TRBV5-1 and TRBJ2-1, with D maybe TRBD2 (5 bases). From germline, CDR1 is SGHRS and CDR2 YFSETQ. The CDR3 is made up of 15 amino acids. V lost 0 bases, J lost 2 bases, and 9 bases lay in between. CDR3 amino acids: CASSLEDSAYNEQFF. DNA for the CDR3: TGCGCCAGCAGCTTGGAGGACTCAGCCTACAATGAGCAGTTCTTC.

This clone was seen only a few times. The chain is built from TRBV6-1 and TRBJ1-1; the D is unclear. Germline loops: CDR1 MNHNS, CDR2 SASEGT. V lost 2 bases and J lost 6, with 13 bases in between. This CDR3 spans 14 amino acids. The CDR3 DNA reads as TGTGCCAGCAGTGAATATGGTTTTAGCGCTGAAGCTTTCTTT. This translates into CASSEYGFSAEAFF.

This sequence joins TRBV9 and TRBJ1-2; 7 bases map to TRBD1. The CDR3 is 15 amino acids. The V and J ends lost 1 base and 1 base, in that order; junction bases with no gene match: 4. CDR1 and CDR2 from the germline V gene are SGDLS and YYNGEE. The CDR3 coding sequence is TGTGCCAGCAGCGTAAGAACAGGGGATAACTATGGCTACACCTTC. This codes for CASSVRTGDNYGYTF. The variable domain in full, completed from reference TRBV9 and TRBJ1-2, reads DSGVTQTPKHLITATGQRVTLRCSPRSGDLSVYWYQQSLDQGLQFLIQYYNGEERAKGNILERFSAQQFPDLHSELNLSSLELGDSALYFCASSVRTGDNYGYTFGSGTRLTVV.

V and J are TRBV19 and TRBJ1-5; D remains ambiguous. There are 16 residues in the CDR3. Germline CDR1 and CDR2: LNHDA and SQIVND (reference sequence). V lost 1 base, J lost 8 bases, and 18 bases lay in between. CDR3 residues: CASSIGLTTGGEPQHF. The CDR3 region has the DNA TGTGCCAGTAGTATAGGACTGACGACGGGAGGAGAGCCCCAGCATTTT.

V and J are TRBV10-3 and TRBJ2-1, with 9 nucleotides matching TRBD1. The junction had 11 bases not matched to a gene; V was cut back by 1 base and J by 4 bases. The CDR3 covers 18 residues. Looked up from germline, CDR1 is ENHRY and CDR2 is SYGVKD. CDR3 residues: CAISELDRGPIGYNEQFF. CDR3 nucleotide sequence: TGTGCCATCAGTGAGTTGGACAGGGGCCCGATAGGATACAATGAGCAGTTCTTC.

The chain combines TRBV6-6 with TRBJ2-3; D ambiguous. Trimming shortened V by 0 bases and J by 0 bases, and 4 bases separated the two germline ends. There are 14 residues in the CDR3. CDR1 and CDR2 from the germline V gene are MNHNY and SVGAGI (reference sequence). In nucleotides, the CDR3 is TGTGCCAGCAGTTACTCCAGAAGCACAGATACGCAGTATTTT. This codes for CASSYSRSTDTQYF.

The chain combines TRBV11-2 with TRBJ2-2, with 9 bases identical to TRBD2. The trim removed 3 bases at V and 7 bases at J, leaving 9 bases unmatched. This CDR3 comprises 16 residues. The germline gives CDR1 SGHAT, CDR2 FQNNGV. The CDR3 nucleotides read TGTGCCAGCAGCTTCACGACTAGCGGCAAGGTCGGGGAGCTGTTTTTT. This encodes CASSFTTSGKVGELFF.

The chain couples TRBV6-1 to TRBJ2-7; 9 bases match TRBD1. The CDR3 is 15 amino acids. In germline, CDR1 is MNHNS, CDR2 SASEGT. V dropped 6 bases and J dropped 0; count of bases not matched to a gene: 6. In DNA form, the CDR3 reads TGTGCCAGCAGAAACGACAGGGGGGCCTCCTACGAGCAGTACTTC. Translation: CASRNDRGASYEQYF.

This chain links TRBV6-1 with TRBJ2-2; 7 bases fit TRBD1. The CDR3 has 15 residues. Germline V gene data show CDR1 as MNHNS and CDR2 as SASEGT. V lost 6 bases to trimming and J lost 5 bases; unmatched junction nucleotides: 9. The CDR3 spells CASRLGQARTGELFF. For the CDR3, the DNA is TGTGCCAGCAGATTAGGACAGGCAAGAACCGGGGAGCTGTTTTTT.